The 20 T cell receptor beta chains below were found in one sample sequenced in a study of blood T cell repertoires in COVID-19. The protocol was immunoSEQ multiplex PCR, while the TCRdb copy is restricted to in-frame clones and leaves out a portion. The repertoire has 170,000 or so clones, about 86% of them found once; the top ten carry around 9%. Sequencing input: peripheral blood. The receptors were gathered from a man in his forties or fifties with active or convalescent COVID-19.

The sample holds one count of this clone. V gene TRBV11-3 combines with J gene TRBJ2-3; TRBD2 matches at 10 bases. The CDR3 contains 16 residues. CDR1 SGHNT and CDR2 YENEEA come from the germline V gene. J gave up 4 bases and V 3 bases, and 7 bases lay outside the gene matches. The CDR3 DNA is TGTGCCAGCAGCTTGGGTGCTAGCGGGGGAGCAGATACGCAGTATTTT. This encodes CASSLGASGGADTQYF. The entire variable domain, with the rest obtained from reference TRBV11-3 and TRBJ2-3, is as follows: EAGVVQSPRYKIIEKKQPVAFWCNPISGHNTLYWYLQNLGQGPELLIRYENEEAVDDSQLPKDRFSAERLKGVDSTLKIQPAELGDSAVYLCASSLGASGGADTQYFGPGTRLTVL.

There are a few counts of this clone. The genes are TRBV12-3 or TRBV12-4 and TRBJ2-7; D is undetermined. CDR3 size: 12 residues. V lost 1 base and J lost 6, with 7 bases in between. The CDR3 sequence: CASSLVKLEQYF. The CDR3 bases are TGTGCCAGCAGTTTAGTTAAACTCGAGCAGTACTTC.

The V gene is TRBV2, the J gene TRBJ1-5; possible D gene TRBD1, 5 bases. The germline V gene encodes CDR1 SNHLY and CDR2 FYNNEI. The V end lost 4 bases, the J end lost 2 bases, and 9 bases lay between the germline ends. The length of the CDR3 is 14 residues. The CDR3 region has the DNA TGTGCCAGCAGTGTGGACAAGGGCAATCAGCCCCAGCATTTT. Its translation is CASSVDKGNQPQHF.

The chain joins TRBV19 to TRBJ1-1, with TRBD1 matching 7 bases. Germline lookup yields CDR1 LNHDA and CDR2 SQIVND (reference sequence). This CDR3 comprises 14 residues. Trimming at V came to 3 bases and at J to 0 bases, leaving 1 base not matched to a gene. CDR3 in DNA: TGTGCCAGTAGTATGGACAGGATGAACACTGAAGCTTTCTTT. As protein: CASSMDRMNTEAFF.

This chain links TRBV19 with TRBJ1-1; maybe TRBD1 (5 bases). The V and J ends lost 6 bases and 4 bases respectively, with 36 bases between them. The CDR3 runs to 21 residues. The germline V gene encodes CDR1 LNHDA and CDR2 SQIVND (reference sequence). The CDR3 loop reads CASSLTRGPTESRRGGTEAFF. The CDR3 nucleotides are TGTGCCAGTAGCCTAACTCGGGGTCCTACCGAGAGCCGCCGGGGGGGCACTGAAGCTTTCTTT.

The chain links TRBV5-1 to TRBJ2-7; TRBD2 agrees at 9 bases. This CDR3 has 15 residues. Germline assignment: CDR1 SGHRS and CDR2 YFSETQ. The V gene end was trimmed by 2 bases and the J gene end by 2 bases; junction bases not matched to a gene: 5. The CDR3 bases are TGCGCCAGCAGCTTAGACAGCGGGGGGCCCTACGAGCAGTACTTC. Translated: CASSLDSGGPYEQYF.

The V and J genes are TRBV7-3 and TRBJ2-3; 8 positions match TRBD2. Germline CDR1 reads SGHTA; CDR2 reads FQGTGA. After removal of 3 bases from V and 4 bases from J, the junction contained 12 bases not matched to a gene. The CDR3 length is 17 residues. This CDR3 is CASSFSALAGGPDTQYF. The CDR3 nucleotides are TGTGCCAGCAGCTTCAGCGCCCTGGCGGGAGGTCCAGATACGCAGTATTTT.

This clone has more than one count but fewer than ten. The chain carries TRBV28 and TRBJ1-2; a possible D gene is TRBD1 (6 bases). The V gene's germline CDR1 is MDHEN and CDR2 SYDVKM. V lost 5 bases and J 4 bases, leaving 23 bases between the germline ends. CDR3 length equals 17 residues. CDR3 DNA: TGTGCCAGCAGTCCAGGACAGAGGATTAGGCTAGGCTATGGCTACACCTTC. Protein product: CASSPGQRIRLGYGYTF.

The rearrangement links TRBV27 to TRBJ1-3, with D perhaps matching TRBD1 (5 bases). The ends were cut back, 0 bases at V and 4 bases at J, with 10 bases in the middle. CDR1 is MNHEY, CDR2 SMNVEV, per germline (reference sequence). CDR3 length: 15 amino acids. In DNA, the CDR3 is TGTGCCAGCAGTTTATCCGGGGGTGTGGGAAACACCATATATTTT. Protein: CASSLSGGVGNTIYF.

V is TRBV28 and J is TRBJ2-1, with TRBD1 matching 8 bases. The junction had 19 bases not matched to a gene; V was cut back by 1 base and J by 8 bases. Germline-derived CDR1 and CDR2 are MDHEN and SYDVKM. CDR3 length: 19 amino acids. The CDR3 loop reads CASSLFTPRTGRIGDEQFF. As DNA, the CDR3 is TGTGCCAGCAGTTTATTCACGCCAAGGACAGGGAGGATCGGGGATGAGCAGTTCTTC.

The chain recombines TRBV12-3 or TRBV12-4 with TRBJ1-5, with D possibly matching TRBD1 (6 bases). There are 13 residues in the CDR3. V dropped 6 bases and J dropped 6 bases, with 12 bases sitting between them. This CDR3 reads CASRTQGSQPQHF. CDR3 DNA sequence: TGTGCCAGCAGGACACAGGGATCTCAGCCCCAGCATTTT.

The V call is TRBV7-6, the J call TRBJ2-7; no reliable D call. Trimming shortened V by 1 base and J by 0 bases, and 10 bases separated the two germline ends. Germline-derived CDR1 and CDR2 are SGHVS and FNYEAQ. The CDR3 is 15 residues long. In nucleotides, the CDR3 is TGTGCCAGCAGCTTAGATGGCCCTCACTCCTACGAGCAGTACTTC. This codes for CASSLDGPHSYEQYF.

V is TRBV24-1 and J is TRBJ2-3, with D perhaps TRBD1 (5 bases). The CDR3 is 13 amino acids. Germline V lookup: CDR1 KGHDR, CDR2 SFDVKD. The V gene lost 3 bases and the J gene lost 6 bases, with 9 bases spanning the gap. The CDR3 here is CATSDPPGDTQYF. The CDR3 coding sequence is TGTGCCACCAGTGATCCGCCAGGGGATACGCAGTATTTT.

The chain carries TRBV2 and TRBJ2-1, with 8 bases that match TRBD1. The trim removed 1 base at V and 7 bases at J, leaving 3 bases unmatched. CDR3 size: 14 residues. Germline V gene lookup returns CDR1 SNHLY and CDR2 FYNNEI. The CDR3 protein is CASSEGTGINEQFF. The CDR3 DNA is TGTGCCAGCAGTGAAGGGACAGGGATAAATGAGCAGTTCTTC.

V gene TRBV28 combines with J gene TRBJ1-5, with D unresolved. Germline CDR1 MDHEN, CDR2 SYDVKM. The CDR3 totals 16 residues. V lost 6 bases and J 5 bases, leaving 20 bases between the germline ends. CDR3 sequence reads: CASSHPSGLKDQPQHF. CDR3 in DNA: TGTGCCAGCAGCCATCCCAGTGGGCTGAAGGATCAGCCCCAGCATTTT.

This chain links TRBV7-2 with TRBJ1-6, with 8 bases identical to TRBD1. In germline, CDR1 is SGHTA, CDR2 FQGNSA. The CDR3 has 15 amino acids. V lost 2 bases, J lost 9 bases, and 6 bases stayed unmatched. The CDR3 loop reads CASSLQDRAPSPLHF. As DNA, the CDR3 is TGTGCCAGCAGCTTACAGGACAGGGCCCCTTCACCCCTCCACTTT.

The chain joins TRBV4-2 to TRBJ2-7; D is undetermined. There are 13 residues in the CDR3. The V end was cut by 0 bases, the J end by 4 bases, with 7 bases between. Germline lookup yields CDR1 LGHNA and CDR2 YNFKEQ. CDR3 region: CASSQDQTYEQYF. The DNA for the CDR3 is TGTGCCAGCAGCCAAGATCAGACTTACGAGCAGTACTTC.

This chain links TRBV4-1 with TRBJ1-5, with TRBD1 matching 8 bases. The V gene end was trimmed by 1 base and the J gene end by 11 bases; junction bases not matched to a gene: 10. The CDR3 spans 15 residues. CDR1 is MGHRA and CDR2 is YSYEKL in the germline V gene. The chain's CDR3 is CASSQGTGIMVTQHF. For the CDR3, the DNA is TGCGCCAGCAGCCAAGGGACAGGGATTATGGTGACCCAGCATTTT.

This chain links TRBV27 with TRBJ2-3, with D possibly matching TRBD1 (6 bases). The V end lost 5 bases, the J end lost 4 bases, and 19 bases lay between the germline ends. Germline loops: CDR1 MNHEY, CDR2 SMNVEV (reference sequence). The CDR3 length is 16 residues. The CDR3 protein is CASSQQGNRGSDTQYF. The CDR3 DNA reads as TGTGCCAGCAGTCAACAGGGAAATCGAGGATCAGATACGCAGTATTTT.

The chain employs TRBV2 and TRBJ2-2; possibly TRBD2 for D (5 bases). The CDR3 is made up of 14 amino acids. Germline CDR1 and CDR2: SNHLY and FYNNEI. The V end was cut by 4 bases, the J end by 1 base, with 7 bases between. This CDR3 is CASSVDLNTGELFF. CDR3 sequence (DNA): TGTGCCAGCAGTGTGGACTTGAACACCGGGGAGCTGTTTTTT.